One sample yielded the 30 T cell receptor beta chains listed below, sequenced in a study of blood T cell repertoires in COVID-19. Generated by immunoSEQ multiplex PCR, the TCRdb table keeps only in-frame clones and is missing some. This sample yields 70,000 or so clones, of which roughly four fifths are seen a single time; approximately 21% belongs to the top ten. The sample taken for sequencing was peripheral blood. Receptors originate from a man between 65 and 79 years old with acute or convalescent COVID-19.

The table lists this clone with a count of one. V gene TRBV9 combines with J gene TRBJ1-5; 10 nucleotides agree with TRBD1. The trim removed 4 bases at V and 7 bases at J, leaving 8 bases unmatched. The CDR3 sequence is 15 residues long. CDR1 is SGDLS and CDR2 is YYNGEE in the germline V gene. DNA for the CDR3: TGTGCCAGCAGCCCCGGGACAGGGGTGATGCAGCCCCAGCATTTT. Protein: CASSPGTGVMQPQHF.

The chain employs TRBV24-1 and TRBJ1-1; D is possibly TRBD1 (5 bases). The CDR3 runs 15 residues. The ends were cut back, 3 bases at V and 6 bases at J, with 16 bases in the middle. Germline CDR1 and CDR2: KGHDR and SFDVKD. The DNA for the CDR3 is TGTGCCACCAGTGATCCGCATGGGGGGGAGGCTGAAGCTTTCTTT. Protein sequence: CATSDPHGGEAEAFF.

CDR3 sequence (DNA): TGTGCCACCCGATCGACTCTGGACGGAGGGTCCCAGTACTTC. Translating it yields CATRSTLDGGSQYF. J is TRBJ2-5 and V is TRBV24-1; weak D call: TRBD2 (6 bases). Germline V gene lookup returns CDR1 KGHDR and CDR2 SFDVKD. The V gene lost 9 bases and the J gene lost 9 bases, with 22 bases spanning the gap. CDR3 size: 14 residues.

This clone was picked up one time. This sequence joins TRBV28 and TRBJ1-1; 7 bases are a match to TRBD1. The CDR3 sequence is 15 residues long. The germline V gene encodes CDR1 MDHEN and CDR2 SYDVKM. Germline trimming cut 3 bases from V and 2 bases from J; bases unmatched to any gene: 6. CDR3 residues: CASSFPGQLNTEAFF. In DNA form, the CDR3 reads TGTGCCAGCAGTTTCCCGGGACAGCTTAACACTGAAGCTTTCTTT. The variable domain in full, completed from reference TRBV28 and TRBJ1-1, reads DVKVTQSSRYLVKRTGEKVFLECVQDMDHENMFWYRQDPGLGLRLIYFSYDVKMKEKGDIPEGYSVSREKKERFSLILESASTNQTSMYLCASSFPGQLNTEAFFGQGTRLTVV.

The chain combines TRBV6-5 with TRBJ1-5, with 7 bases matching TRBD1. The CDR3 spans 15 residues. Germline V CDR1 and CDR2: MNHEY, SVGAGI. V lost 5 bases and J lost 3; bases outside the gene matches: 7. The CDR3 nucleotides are TGTGCCAGCAGTCAGGGGGGCCTACTCAATCAGCCCCAGCATTTT. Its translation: CASSQGGLLNQPQHF.

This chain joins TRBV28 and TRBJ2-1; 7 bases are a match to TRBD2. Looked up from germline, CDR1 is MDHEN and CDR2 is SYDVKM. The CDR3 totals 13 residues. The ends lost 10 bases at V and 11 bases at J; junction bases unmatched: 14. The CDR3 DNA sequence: TGTGCCATGGGCGGGAGTGCCCTAGAGAAGCAGTTCTTC. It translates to CAMGGSALEKQFF.

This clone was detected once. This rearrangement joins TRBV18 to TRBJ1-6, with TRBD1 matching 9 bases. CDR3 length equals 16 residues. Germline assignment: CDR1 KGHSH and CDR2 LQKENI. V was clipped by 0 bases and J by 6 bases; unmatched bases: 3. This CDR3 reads CASSPPATGGNSPLHF. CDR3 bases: TGTGCCAGCTCACCACCTGCGACAGGGGGTAATTCACCCCTCCACTTT.

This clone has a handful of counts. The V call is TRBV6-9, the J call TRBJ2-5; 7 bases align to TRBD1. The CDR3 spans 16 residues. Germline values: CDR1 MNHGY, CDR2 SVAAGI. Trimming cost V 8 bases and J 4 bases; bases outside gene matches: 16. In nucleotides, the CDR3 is TGTGCCAGCCTCTACTGGGATAAGACAGGGCCAGAGACCCAGTACTTC. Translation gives CASLYWDKTGPETQYF.

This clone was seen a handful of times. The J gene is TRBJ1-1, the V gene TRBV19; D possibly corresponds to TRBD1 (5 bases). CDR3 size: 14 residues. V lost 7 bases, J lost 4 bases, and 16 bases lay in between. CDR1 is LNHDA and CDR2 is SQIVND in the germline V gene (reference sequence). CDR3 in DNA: TGTGCCAGTACCCGAGGGACTTCCTTCACTGAAGCTTTCTTT. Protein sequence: CASTRGTSFTEAFF.

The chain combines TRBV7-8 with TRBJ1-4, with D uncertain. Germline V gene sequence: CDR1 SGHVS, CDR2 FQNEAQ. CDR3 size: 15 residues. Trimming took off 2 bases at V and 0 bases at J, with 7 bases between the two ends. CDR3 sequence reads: CASSLQAATNEKLFF. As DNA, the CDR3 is TGTGCCAGCAGCTTACAGGCTGCAACTAATGAAAAACTGTTTTTT.

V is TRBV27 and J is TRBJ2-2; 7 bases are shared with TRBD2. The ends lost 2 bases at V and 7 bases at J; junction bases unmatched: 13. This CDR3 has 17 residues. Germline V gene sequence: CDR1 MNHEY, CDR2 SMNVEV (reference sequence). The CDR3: CASSLSVSAGVGGELFF. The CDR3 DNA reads TGTGCCAGCAGTTTAAGCGTTAGCGCGGGAGTTGGCGGGGAGCTGTTTTTT.

The DNA of the CDR3 is TGTGCCAGCAGTTACTCTAACCCCATAAGGGGCGGGACGAACACTGAAGCTTTCTTT. It encodes CASSYSNPIRGGTNTEAFF. The J gene is TRBJ1-1, the V gene TRBV6-2 or TRBV6-3; D is perhaps TRBD1 (5 bases). Germline loops: CDR1 MNHEY, CDR2 SVGEGT. The V end was cut by 0 bases, the J end by 1 base, with 21 bases between. The CDR3 contains 19 residues.

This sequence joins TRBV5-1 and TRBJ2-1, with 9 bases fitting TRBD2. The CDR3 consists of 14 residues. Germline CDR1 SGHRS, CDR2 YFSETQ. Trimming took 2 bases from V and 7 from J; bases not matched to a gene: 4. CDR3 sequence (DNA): TGCGCCAGCAGCTTTAGCGGGAGCGGGAATGAGCAGTTCTTC. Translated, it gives CASSFSGSGNEQFF.

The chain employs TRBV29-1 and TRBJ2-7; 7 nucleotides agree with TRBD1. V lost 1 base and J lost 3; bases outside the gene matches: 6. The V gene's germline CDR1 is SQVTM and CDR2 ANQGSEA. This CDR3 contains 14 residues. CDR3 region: CSVEVQGQVYEQYF. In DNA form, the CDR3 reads TGCAGCGTTGAAGTTCAAGGACAGGTCTACGAGCAGTACTTC.

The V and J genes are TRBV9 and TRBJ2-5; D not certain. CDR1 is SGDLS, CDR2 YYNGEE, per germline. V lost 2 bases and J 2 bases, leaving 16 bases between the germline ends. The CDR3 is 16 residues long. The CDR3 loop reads CASSVAATVHQETQYF. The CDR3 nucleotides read TGTGCCAGCAGCGTGGCAGCCACAGTGCATCAAGAGACCCAGTACTTC.

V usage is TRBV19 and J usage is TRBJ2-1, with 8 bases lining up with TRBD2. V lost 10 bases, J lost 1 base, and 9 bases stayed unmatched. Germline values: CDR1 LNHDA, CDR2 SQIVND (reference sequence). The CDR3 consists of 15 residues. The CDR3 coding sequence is TGTGCCACTAGGGGCGGGGGGAATTCCTACAATGAGCAGTTCTTC. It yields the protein CATRGGGNSYNEQFF.

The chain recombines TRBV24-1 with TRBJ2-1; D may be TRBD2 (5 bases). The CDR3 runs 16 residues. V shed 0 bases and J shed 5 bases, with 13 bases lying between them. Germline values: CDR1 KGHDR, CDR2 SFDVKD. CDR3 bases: TGTGCCACCAGTGATTTGGGGTCTAGCCAGAACAATGAGCAGTTCTTC. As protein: CATSDLGSSQNNEQFF.

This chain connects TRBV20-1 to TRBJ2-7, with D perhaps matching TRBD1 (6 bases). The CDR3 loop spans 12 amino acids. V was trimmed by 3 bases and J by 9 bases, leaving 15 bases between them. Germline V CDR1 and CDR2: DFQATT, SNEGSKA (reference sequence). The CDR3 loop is CSASPGASGQYF. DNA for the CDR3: TGCAGTGCTAGTCCAGGGGCGTCGGGGCAGTACTTC.

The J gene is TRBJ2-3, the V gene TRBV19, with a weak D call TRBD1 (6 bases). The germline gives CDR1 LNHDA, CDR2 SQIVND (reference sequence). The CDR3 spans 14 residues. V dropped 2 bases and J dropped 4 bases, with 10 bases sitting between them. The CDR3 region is CASSIPHRADTQYF. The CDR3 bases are TGTGCCAGTAGTATACCCCACAGGGCAGATACGCAGTATTTT.

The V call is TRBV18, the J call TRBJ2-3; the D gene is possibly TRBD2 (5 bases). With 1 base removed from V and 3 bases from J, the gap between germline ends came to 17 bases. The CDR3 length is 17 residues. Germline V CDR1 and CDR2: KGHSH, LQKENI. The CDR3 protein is CASSPRSSAGGTDTQYF. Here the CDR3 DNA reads TGTGCCAGCTCACCACGGTCAAGCGCAGGAGGTACAGATACGCAGTATTTT.

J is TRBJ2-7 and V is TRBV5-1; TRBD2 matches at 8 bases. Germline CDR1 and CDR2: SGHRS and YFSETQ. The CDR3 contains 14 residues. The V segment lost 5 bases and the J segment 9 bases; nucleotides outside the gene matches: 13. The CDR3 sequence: CASRQGLGGPRQYF. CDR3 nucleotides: TGCGCCAGCAGGCAGGGACTAGGGGGGCCTCGGCAGTACTTC.

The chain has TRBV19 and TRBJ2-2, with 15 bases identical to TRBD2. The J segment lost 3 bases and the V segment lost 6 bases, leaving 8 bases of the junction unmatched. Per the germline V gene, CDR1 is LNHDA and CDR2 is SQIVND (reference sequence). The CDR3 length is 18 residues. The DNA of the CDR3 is TGTGCCAGTAGACCCGGACTAGCGGGAGGGCAGGACACCGGGGAGCTGTTTTTT. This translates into CASRPGLAGGQDTGELFF.

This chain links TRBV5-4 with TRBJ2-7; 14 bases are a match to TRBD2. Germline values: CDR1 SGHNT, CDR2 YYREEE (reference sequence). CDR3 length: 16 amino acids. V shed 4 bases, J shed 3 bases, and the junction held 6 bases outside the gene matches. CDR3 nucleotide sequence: TGTGCCAGCAGCCCGCTGGGACTAGCGGGAGACTACGAGCAGTACTTC. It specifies CASSPLGLAGDYEQYF.

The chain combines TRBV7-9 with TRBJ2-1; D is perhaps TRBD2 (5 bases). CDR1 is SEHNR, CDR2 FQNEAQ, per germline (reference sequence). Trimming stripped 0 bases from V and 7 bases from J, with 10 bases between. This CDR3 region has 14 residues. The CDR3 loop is CASSLAGVGNEQFF. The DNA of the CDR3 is TGTGCCAGCAGCTTAGCGGGAGTGGGGAATGAGCAGTTCTTC.

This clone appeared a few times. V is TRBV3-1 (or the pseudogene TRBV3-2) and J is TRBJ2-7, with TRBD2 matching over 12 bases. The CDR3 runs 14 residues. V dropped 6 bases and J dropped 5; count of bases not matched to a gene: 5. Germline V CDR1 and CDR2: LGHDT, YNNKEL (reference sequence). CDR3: CASSPSGRAHEQYF. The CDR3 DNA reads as TGTGCCAGCAGTCCTAGCGGGAGGGCCCACGAGCAGTACTTC.

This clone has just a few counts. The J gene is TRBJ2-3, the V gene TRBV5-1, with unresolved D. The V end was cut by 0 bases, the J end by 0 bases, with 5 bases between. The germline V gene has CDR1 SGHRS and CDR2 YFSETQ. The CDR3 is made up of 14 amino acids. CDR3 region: CASSLGSSTDTQYF. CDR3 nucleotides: TGCGCCAGCAGCTTGGGCAGTAGCACAGATACGCAGTATTTT.

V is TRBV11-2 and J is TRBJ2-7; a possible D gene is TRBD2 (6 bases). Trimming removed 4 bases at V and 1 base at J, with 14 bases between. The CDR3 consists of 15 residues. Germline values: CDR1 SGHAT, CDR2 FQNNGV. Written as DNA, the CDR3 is TGTGCCAGCAGCTCGATAGCGGAGGCATCCTACGAGCAGTACTTC. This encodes CASSSIAEASYEQYF.

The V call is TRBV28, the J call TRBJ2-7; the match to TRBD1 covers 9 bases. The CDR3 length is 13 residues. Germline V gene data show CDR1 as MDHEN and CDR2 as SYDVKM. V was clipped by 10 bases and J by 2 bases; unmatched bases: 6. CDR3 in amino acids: CAIAGTGTYEQYF. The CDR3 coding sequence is TGTGCCATCGCGGGGACAGGGACCTACGAGCAGTACTTC.

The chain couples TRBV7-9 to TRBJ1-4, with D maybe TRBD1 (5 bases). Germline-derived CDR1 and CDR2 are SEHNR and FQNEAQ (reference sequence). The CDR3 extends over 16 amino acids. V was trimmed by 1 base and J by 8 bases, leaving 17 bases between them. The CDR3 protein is CASSLDLDSRGEKLFF. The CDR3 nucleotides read TGTGCCAGCAGCTTAGATCTCGACAGCCGGGGGGAAAAACTGTTTTTT.

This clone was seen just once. The CDR3 bases are TGTGCCAGCAGTTCTCGACAGGGGGCATCGAAAAACATTCAGTACTTC. Translated: CASSSRQGASKNIQYF. The V call is TRBV28, the J call TRBJ2-4; TRBD1 aligns across 10 bases. CDR3 length equals 16 residues. The junction had 7 bases not matched to a gene; V was cut back by 4 bases and J by 4 bases. Germline CDR1 reads MDHEN; CDR2 reads SYDVKM. Drawing the rest from reference TRBV28 and TRBJ2-4, the complete variable domain is DVKVTQSSRYLVKRTGEKVFLECVQDMDHENMFWYRQDPGLGLRLIYFSYDVKMKEKGDIPEGYSVSREKKERFSLILESASTNQTSMYLCASSSRQGASKNIQYFGAGTRLSVL.